Below, 9 T cell receptor beta chains from the same sample are listed, as sequenced in a study of T cells in Graves' hyperthyroidism and ophthalmopathy. It was RNA transcripts that yielded the amplified TCR beta CDR3 regions. The HTBI primer set was used in a first-round RT-PCR of the TCR CDR3. Each CDR3 protein is one row after TCRdb ran MiXCR on the multiplex PCR reads. The sample holds fewer than 900,000 distinct CDR3 sequences, over 15% seen once. Input material: blood. These receptors were obtained from a man in his late teens or twenties with Graves' hyperthyroidism.

A few counts support this clonotype. The rearrangement uses TRBV28 and TRBJ2-6, with D unclear. V lost 2 bases and J 0 bases, leaving 8 bases between the germline ends. Germline V gene data show CDR1 as MDHEN and CDR2 as SYDVKM. The CDR3 sequence is 16 residues long. CDR3 residues: CASSLTGPSGANVLTF. The DNA of the CDR3 is TGTGCCAGCAGTTTAACCGGGCCCTCTGGGGCCAACGTCCTGACTTTC.

This clonotype has more than one count but fewer than ten. The rearrangement links TRBV9 to TRBJ1-1, with 10 bases that match TRBD1. This CDR3 spans 13 amino acids. V was pared by 0 bases and J by 11 bases, with 4 bases of the junction left unmatched. Germline V gene data show CDR1 as SGDLS and CDR2 as YYNGEE. The chain's CDR3 is CASSVEGTGEAFF. DNA for the CDR3: TGTGCCAGCAGCGTAGAAGGGACAGGGGAGGCTTTCTTT. The variable domain in full, with the rest retrieved from reference TRBV9 and TRBJ1-1, is DSGVTQTPKHLITATGQRVTLRCSPRSGDLSVYWYQQSLDQGLQFLIQYYNGEERAKGNILERFSAQQFPDLHSELNLSSLELGDSALYFCASSVEGTGEAFFGQGTRLTVV.

This clonotype turned up a few times. V is TRBV19 and J is TRBJ1-3; TRBD1 aligns across 8 bases. The CDR3 runs to 16 residues. CDR1 is LNHDA, CDR2 SQIVND, per germline (reference sequence). With V trimmed by 5 bases and J by 1 base, 7 bases remained unmatched. The CDR3: CASSRPGGESGNTIYF. As DNA, the CDR3 is TGTGCCAGTAGTCGTCCAGGGGGCGAATCTGGAAACACCATATATTTT.

This clonotype showed up many times. The chain employs TRBV20-1 and TRBJ2-7; no clear D. The V gene lost 0 bases and the J gene lost 0 bases, with 12 bases spanning the gap. The germline V gene encodes CDR1 DFQATT and CDR2 SNEGSKA (reference sequence). The CDR3 consists of 15 residues. CDR3 DNA: TGCAGTGCTAGAGATTTGACCGATAGCTCCTACGAGCAGTACTTC. Amino acid sequence: CSARDLTDSSYEQYF.

This clonotype has at least ten counts. This chain joins TRBV11-1 and TRBJ2-5; D remains ambiguous. This CDR3 is 14 amino acids long. CDR1 is SGHAT and CDR2 is FQDESV in the germline V gene (reference sequence). V gave up 0 bases and J gave up 5 bases, with 10 bases separating them. The CDR3 region is CASSLAQTRETQYF. As DNA, the CDR3 is TGTGCCAGCAGCTTAGCTCAAACGAGGGAGACCCAGTACTTC.

This clonotype occurred a few times. The genes are TRBV20-1 and TRBJ1-1, with a tentative D call TRBD1 (5 bases). This CDR3 has 15 residues. The V end lost 0 bases, the J end lost 0 bases, and 11 bases lay between the germline ends. The germline V gene has CDR1 DFQATT and CDR2 SNEGSKA (reference sequence). For the CDR3, the DNA is TGCAGTGCTAGAGATCCCGACAGAATGAACACTGAAGCTTTCTTT. It encodes CSARDPDRMNTEAFF.

This clonotype was counted ten times or more. The gene calls are TRBV7-9 and TRBJ2-3; 7 bases agree with TRBD1. Germline CDR1 SEHNR, CDR2 FQNEAQ (reference sequence). The J segment lost 4 bases and the V segment lost 5 bases, leaving 6 bases of the junction unmatched. This CDR3 has 14 amino acids. The CDR3 here is CASSRQGLADTQYF. CDR3 sequence (DNA): TGTGCCAGCAGCAGACAGGGATTGGCAGATACGCAGTATTTT.

This clonotype was found once. V gene TRBV12-3 or TRBV12-4 combines with J gene TRBJ2-7; no clear D. TRBJ2-1 explains the end of the DNA better; the J call may be wrong. The CDR3 runs to 12 residues. The CDR3 DNA sequence: TGTGCCAGCAGCCTAAGCTCCTACGAGCAGTTCTTC. Translating it yields CASSLSSYEQFF.

This clonotype was seen repeatedly, ten times or more. The V gene is TRBV11-2, the J gene TRBJ1-4; a possible D gene is TRBD1 (5 bases). The CDR3 has 14 amino acids. Germline V gene lookup returns CDR1 SGHAT and CDR2 FQNNGV. V shed 2 bases and J shed 5 bases, with 9 bases lying between them. The CDR3 loop reads CASSLRGLNEKLFF. CDR3 in DNA: TGTGCCAGCAGCTTACGGGGACTCAATGAAAAACTGTTTTTT.